This T cell receptor beta chain emerged from a study of blood T cell repertoires in COVID-19. At the level of the study: PBMCs, B-cell-depleted T cells, or T cells were the source of the cDNA or gDNA that made up the material.

CDR3 size: 16 residues. The germline CDR1 and CDR2 sequences are SGHTA and FQGTGA. The ends were cut back, 2 bases at V and 0 bases at J, with 10 bases in the middle. Study processing details: By means of reference gene primer amplification, nucleated cell counts were estimated. The protocol was immunoSEQ multiplex PCR, while the TCRdb copy is restricted to in-frame clones and leaves out a portion. V and J calls and clone size come straight from that table; D and trimming were deduced from the DNA. The sample lists 90,000 to 150,000 clones; over 60% were seen once. The specimen was peripheral blood. The chain recombines TRBV7-3 with TRBJ2-2; tentative D call: TRBD1 (7 bases). This sequence originates from a man between 65 and 85 years old with acute or convalescent COVID-19. In DNA, the CDR3 is TGTGCCAGCAGCTTACAGGGGGGCGCGAACACCGGGGAGCTGTTTTTT. As protein: CASSLQGGANTGELFF.